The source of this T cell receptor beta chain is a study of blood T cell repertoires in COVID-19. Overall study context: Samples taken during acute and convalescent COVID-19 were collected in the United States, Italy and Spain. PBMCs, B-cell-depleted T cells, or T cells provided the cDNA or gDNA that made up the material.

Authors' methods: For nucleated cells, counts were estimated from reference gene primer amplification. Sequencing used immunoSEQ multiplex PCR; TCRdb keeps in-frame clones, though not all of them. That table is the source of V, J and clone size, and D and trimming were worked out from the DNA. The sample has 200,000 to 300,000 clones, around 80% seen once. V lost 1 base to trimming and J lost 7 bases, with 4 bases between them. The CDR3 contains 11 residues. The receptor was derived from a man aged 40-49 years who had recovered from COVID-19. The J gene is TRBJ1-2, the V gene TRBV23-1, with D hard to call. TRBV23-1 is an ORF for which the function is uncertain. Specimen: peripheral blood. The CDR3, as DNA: TGCGCCAGCAGTCAATTGGCTGGCTACACCTTC. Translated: CASSQLAGYTF.